This T cell receptor beta chain was sequenced during a study of blood T cell repertoires in COVID-19. On the study more broadly: The study drew acute and convalescent COVID-19 samples from the United States, Italy and Spain. In each case, the material was cDNA or gDNA derived from T cells, B-cell-depleted T cells, or PBMCs.

Trimming took 2 bases from V and 1 from J, leaving 9 bases between them. Germline loops: CDR1 SGHNT, CDR2 YYREEE (reference sequence). CDR3 length: 15 residues. Per the study methods: From reference gene primer amplification, estimates of nucleated cell counts were derived. Generated by immunoSEQ multiplex PCR, the TCRdb table keeps only in-frame clones and is missing some. V, J and clone size are those of that table, while D and trimming were read from the DNA. The table records around 270,000 clones, 84% of them present only once. The specimen sequenced was peripheral blood. The chain couples TRBV5-4 to TRBJ2-2; tentative D call: TRBD1 (6 bases). This sequence was found in a woman in her thirties or forties who had recovered from COVID-19. In DNA, the CDR3 is TGTGCCAGCAGCTTTAGGGGGTTGAACACCGGGGAGCTGTTTTTT. As protein: CASSFRGLNTGELFF.